This T cell receptor beta chain stems from a study of blood T cells in healthy people across ages. The CDR3 extends over 14 amino acids. CDR1 and CDR2 (germline): DFQATT, SNEGSKA (reference sequence). The V gene end was trimmed by 5 bases and the J gene end by 1 base; junction bases not matched to a gene: 5. Alongside a J-beta primer mix, a sample-barcoded 5' primer served in a second PCR lasting roughly 7 to 11 cycles. Each CDR3 protein is one row after TCRdb ran MiXCR on the 5' RACE reads. Among about 810,000 distinct CDR3 sequences listed, roughly 35% were seen once. This receptor was obtained from a young man in good health. The sample comprised blood. The V gene is TRBV20-1, the J gene TRBJ2-3; 8 bases are shared with TRBD2. The CDR3 is CSAGRGARTDTQYF. As DNA, the CDR3 is TGCAGTGCTGGGCGGGGGGCCCGCACAGATACGCAGTATTTT.